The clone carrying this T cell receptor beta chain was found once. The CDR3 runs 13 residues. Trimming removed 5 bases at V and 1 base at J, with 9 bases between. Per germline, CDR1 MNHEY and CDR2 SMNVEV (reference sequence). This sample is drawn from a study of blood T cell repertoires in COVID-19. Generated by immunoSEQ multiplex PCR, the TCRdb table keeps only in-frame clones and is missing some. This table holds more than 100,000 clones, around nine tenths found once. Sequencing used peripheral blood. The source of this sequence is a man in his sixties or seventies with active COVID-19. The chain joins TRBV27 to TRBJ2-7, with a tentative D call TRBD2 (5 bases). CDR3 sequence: CASSDGDSYEQYF. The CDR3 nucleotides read TGTGCCAGCAGTGACGGGGATTCCTACGAGCAGTACTTC.